The rows below give T cell receptor beta chains drawn from one sample of a study of T-cell memory formation after mild COVID-19. TCRdb itself ran the 5' RACE reads through MiXCR, one entry per CDR3 protein. The sample consists of around 220,000 distinct CDR3 sequences, about 15% of them appearing once. Sequenced input: PBMCs or a T cell subset sorted from them (not recorded which). The receptor source for this set is a man between 18 and 29 years old who had mild COVID-19 (a few samples of this study predate the infection). Cell type and time point are not known. The CDR3 runs from the conserved cysteine through the conserved F or W. A D gene is named only where the DNA matches it firmly. Size is omitted from some rows. Given values are once, few, many or a class for expanded clones.

>TRBD1|few|TRBJ2-3|TRBV20-1
TGCAGTGCCGTCCCGGGACAGGGTTCGGATACGCAGTATTTT
CSAVPGQGSDTQYF
>-|few|TRBJ1-6|TRBV6-2/TRBV6-3
TGTGCCAGCAGTTATGATGTCCGGGAGCTACGCTATAATTCACCCCTCCACTTT
CASSYDVRELRYNSPLHF
>-|many|TRBJ1-5|TRBV12-3/TRBV12-4
TGTGCCAGCAGCCCGACAGGCGGAGGTCAGCCCCAGCATTTT
CASSPTGGGQPQHF
>-|-|TRBJ2-2|TRBV7-2
TGTGCCAGCAGCTTAAATCAGGGTTCCACCGGGGAGCTGTTTTTT
CASSLNQGSTGELFF
>TRBD2|few|TRBJ2-1|TRBV28
TGTGCCAGCAGTTCGCGAGGCGGGGGGGCCTCCGGTGAGCAGTTCTTC
CASSSRGGGASGEQFF
>-|many|TRBJ1-1|TRBV7-9
TGTGCCAGCAGCTTAGGGACACCAAACACTGAAGCTTTCTTT
CASSLGTPNTEAFF
>-|-|TRBJ1-1|TRBV5-5
TGTGCCAGCAGCAAACTACAGAACACTGAAGCTTTCTTT
CASSKLQNTEAFF
>-|-|TRBJ1-5|TRBV19
TGTGCCAGTAGTATCGACAGGCATGGGGACCAGCCCCAGCATTTT
CASSIDRHGDQPQHF
>-|few|TRBJ1-6|TRBV5-1
TGCGCCAGCAGCAAGTCTTCTCAGCCGTATAATTCACCCCTCCACTTT
CASSKSSQPYNSPLHF
>TRBD1|few|TRBJ1-4|TRBV12-3/TRBV12-4
TGTGCCAGCGCGGGACAGGTTAATGAAAAACTGTTTTTT
CASAGQVNEKLFF
>-|-|TRBJ1-6|TRBV20-1
TGCAGTGCTAGCCGAGGTCGGGCACGAGGGGCACCCCTCCACTTT
CSASRGRARGAPLHF